This T cell receptor (beta chain) was retrieved from a study of multiple sclerosis patients with progressive multifocal leukoencephalopathy. Time point here: more than five months of natalizumab therapy. V shed 4 bases and J 3 bases; nucleotides not matched to a gene: 3. Looked up from germline, CDR1 is LGHNA and CDR2 is YSLEER. CDR3 length equals 14 residues. Assay: immunoSEQ multiplex PCR; the TCRdb copy retains only in-frame clones and omits some. Of about 30,000 clones listed, under 90% are singletons. The J gene is TRBJ2-3, the V gene TRBV4-3; 8 bases map to TRBD2. This clonotype was obtained from a human donor with multiple sclerosis. Sequenced material: PBMCs, taken from a patient treated with natalizumab. The CDR3: CASSPGGVTDTQYF. The CDR3 region has the DNA TGCGCCAGCAGCCCGGGGGGGGTTACAGATACGCAGTATTTT.